The 19 T cell receptor beta chains below all came from one sample that was sequenced in a study of OX40 agonist ivuxolimab in advanced cancers. Produced via immunoSEQ multiplex PCR; TCRdb's table is partial and in-frame only. The sample includes about 51,000 clones, around 77% of them seen just once. The sample in question was CD4+ or CD8+ T cells sorted from blood, obtained in a trial of the OX40 agonist ivuxolimab. The source is an adult with an advanced solid tumor such as melanoma, head and neck, liver or kidney cancer.

The rearrangement joins TRBV5-4 to TRBJ1-4, with 8 bases identical to TRBD1. Per the germline V gene, CDR1 is SGHNT and CDR2 is YYREEE (reference sequence). J lost 1 base, V lost 6 bases, and 14 bases had no gene match. This CDR3 region has 18 residues. CDR3 sequence: CASNSRGQEDRTNEKLFF. The CDR3 region has the DNA TGTGCCAGCAACTCCAGGGGACAGGAAGATCGAACTAATGAAAAACTGTTTTTT.

This clone has a single count. The chain has TRBV6-1 and TRBJ2-3, with D perhaps being TRBD1 or TRBD2 (5 bases each). The CDR3 is 14 amino acids. V was clipped by 4 bases and J by 2 bases, with 10 bases between them. Germline CDR1 is MNHNS and CDR2 is SASEGT. In nucleotides, the CDR3 is TGTGCCAGCAGTGGTGGGGGAGTCACAGATACGCAGTATTTT. This translates into CASSGGGVTDTQYF.

The rearrangement uses TRBV10-2 and TRBJ1-5, with a possible D match to TRBD1 (5 bases). The CDR3 length is 13 residues. Trimming took off 7 bases at V and 4 bases at J, with 11 bases between the two ends. Germline CDR1 WSHSY, CDR2 SAAADI. CDR3 region: CASNIQGNQPQHF. CDR3 nucleotide sequence: TGCGCCAGCAATATCCAGGGAAATCAGCCCCAGCATTTT.

J is TRBJ2-7 and V is TRBV6-1; possibly TRBD1 for D (5 bases). The CDR3 is 16 residues long. Germline lookup yields CDR1 MNHNS and CDR2 SASEGT. Trimming pared 4 bases from V and 2 bases from J, leaving 18 bases between. CDR3 DNA: TGTGCCAGCAGTGCTGCCCACCAGGGCGCGACCTACGAGCAGTACTTC. Protein: CASSAAHQGATYEQYF.

This clone is a singleton in its sample. This may be a read error: a much more frequent sequence differs by one nucleotide. In DNA, the CDR3 is TGTGCCAGCAGCCGACTGAGGACAGGTTCCCCAACGAACACTGAAGCTTCCTTT. This translates into CASSRLRTGSPTNTEASF. V and J are TRBV11-2 and TRBJ1-1, with TRBD1 identical over 7 bases. The CDR3 extends over 18 amino acids. The germline V gene encodes CDR1 SGHAT and CDR2 FQNNGV. Using reference TRBV11-2 and TRBJ1-1 for the parts outside the CDR3, the full variable domain is EAGVAQSPRYKIIEKRQSVAFWCNPISGHATLYWYQQILGQGPKLLIQFQNNGVVDDSQLPKDRFSAERLKGVDSTLKIQPAKLEDSAVYLCASSRLRTGSPTNTEASFGQGTRLTVV.

The chain has TRBV27 and TRBJ1-5, with TRBD1 as a possible D gene (6 bases). CDR1 and CDR2 from the germline V gene are MNHEY and SMNVEV (reference sequence). CDR3 length equals 16 residues. The V gene lost 6 bases and the J gene lost 3 bases, with 18 bases spanning the gap. CDR3 sequence: CASSPGGWGANQPQHF. The CDR3 DNA follows: TGTGCCAGCAGCCCCGGAGGGTGGGGGGCCAATCAGCCCCAGCATTTT.

The J gene is TRBJ2-5, the V gene TRBV7-9, with D tentatively TRBD1 or TRBD2 (6 bases each). Germline CDR1 reads SEHNR; CDR2 reads FQNEAQ (reference sequence). The CDR3 totals 18 residues. Trimming took 6 bases from V and 0 from J, leaving 23 bases between them. The CDR3 here is CASRFLGGSWTYQETQYF. The CDR3 bases are TGTGCCAGCAGGTTCCTGGGGGGCAGCTGGACGTACCAAGAGACCCAGTACTTC. The full variable domain, with the rest looked up from reference TRBV7-9 and TRBJ2-5, is DTGVSQNPRHKITKRGQNVTFRCDPISEHNRLYWYRQTLGQGPEFLTYFQNEAQLEKSRLLSDRFSAERPKGSFSTLEIQRTEQGDSAMYLCASRFLGGSWTYQETQYFGPGTRLLVL.

The chain links TRBV10-3 to TRBJ2-7; D is perhaps TRBD1 (7 bases). The V end was cut by 8 bases, the J end by 0 bases, with 11 bases between. Germline values: CDR1 ENHRY, CDR2 SYGVKD. The CDR3 runs 13 residues. The CDR3: CAIRQGGSYEQYF. The CDR3 bases are TGTGCCATCCGACAGGGAGGCTCCTACGAGCAGTACTTC.

The chain is built from TRBV19 and TRBJ2-5; 7 bases map to TRBD1. Per germline, CDR1 LNHDA and CDR2 SQIVND (reference sequence). The CDR3 length is 14 residues. The V and J ends lost 4 bases and 7 bases, in that order; junction bases with no gene match: 9. The CDR3 DNA reads TGTGCCAGTAGTACCGACAGGGCCACCGCGACCCAGTACTTC. Translating gives CASSTDRATATQYF.

Sample share makes this clone medium-sized. The chain uses TRBV11-1 and TRBJ2-5, with a tentative D call TRBD2 (6 bases). Looked up from germline, CDR1 is SGHAT and CDR2 is FQDESV (reference sequence). The V end was cut by 5 bases, the J end by 1 base, with 8 bases between. CDR3 length equals 13 residues. CDR3 sequence (DNA): TGTGCCAGCAGCGGGGGGATCCAAGAGACCCAGTACTTC. Protein product: CASSGGIQETQYF.

The CDR3 nucleotides are TGTGCCAGCACCCGAAATGGGGAGACCCAGTACTTC. Translated: CASTRNGETQYF. The rearrangement links TRBV6-5 to TRBJ2-5; D not certain. Deletions cut 7 bases from V and 5 bases from J, with 11 bases between. CDR3 length equals 12 residues. Germline assignment: CDR1 MNHEY and CDR2 SVGAGI.

V and J are TRBV7-6 and TRBJ2-7, with D unclear. V was pared by 0 bases and J by 0 bases, with 6 bases between. Germline values: CDR1 SGHVS, CDR2 FNYEAQ. This CDR3 has 14 amino acids. The CDR3 DNA sequence: TGTGCCAGCAGCTTAGCTCCGGCCTCCTACGAGCAGTACTTC. As protein: CASSLAPASYEQYF.

The chain carries TRBV27 and TRBJ2-2; 16 nucleotides line up with TRBD2. Trimming removed 6 bases from V and 5 bases from J; junction bases left unmatched: 6. The CDR3 is 17 residues long. Germline V gene data show CDR1 as MNHEY and CDR2 as SMNVEV (reference sequence). This chain's CDR3 is CASRGLAGGPRTGELFF. The CDR3 DNA reads TGTGCCAGCAGGGGACTAGCGGGAGGGCCCAGAACCGGGGAGCTGTTTTTT.

This clone was counted only a few times. The chain joins TRBV5-6 to TRBJ2-3; the D gene is possibly TRBD2 (5 bases). Trimming pared 4 bases from V and 7 bases from J, leaving 19 bases between. The CDR3 has 15 amino acids. CDR1 is SGHDT, CDR2 YYEEEE, per germline. The CDR3 DNA reads TGTGCCAGCAGCCAACTTTCCCGGGGTAGAAATACGCAGTATTTT. Its translation: CASSQLSRGRNTQYF.

V gene TRBV11-2 combines with J gene TRBJ1-1; D is uncertain. The CDR3 covers 13 residues. CDR1 is SGHAT, CDR2 FQNNGV, per germline. Trimming removed 6 bases at V and 0 bases at J, with 8 bases between. The CDR3 here is CASSSGLNTEAFF. The CDR3, as DNA: TGTGCCAGCAGTTCCGGACTGAACACTGAAGCTTTCTTT.

This clone was found a few times. The chain combines TRBV7-8 with TRBJ2-7; D might be TRBD2 (5 bases). Trimming stripped 3 bases from V and 0 bases from J, with 21 bases between. Germline V gene data show CDR1 as SGHVS and CDR2 as FQNEAQ. The CDR3 contains 18 residues. CDR3 coding DNA: TGTGCCAGCAGCTTGTTGCATCCTAGGAGGCCTAGCTCCTACGAGCAGTACTTC. Translating gives CASSLLHPRRPSSYEQYF.

There are a few counts of this clone. J is TRBJ2-7 and V is TRBV28, with D possibly being TRBD1 or TRBD2 (5 bases each). Trimming took off 10 bases at V and 2 bases at J, with 21 bases between the two ends. The CDR3 spans 15 residues. Per germline, CDR1 MDHEN and CDR2 SYDVKM. Here the CDR3 DNA reads TGTGCCACCCTACGCCCTGGGACGTGGACCTACGAGCAGTACTTC. Residues: CATLRPGTWTYEQYF.

The table lists this clone with a few counts. The V call is TRBV9, the J call TRBJ2-7; D is unresolved. There are 17 residues in the CDR3. Trimming took 2 bases from V and 0 from J, leaving 18 bases between them. Germline loops: CDR1 SGDLS, CDR2 YYNGEE. The CDR3 nucleotides read TGTGCCAGCAGCGTGAGACGCGGCAGGAGCATCTCCTACGAGCAGTACTTC. It encodes CASSVRRGRSISYEQYF.

The CDR3 nucleotides are TGTGCCAGTAGTGCCGACCAGGGACGCCTCTCAAAACTGTTTTTT. This sequence encodes CASSADQGRLSKLFF. V usage is TRBV19 and J usage is TRBJ1-4; D may be TRBD1 (5 bases). Germline-derived CDR1 and CDR2 are LNHDA and SQIVND (reference sequence). The germline V and J ends were trimmed by 5 bases and 10 bases, with 20 bases remaining between them. The CDR3 length is 15 residues.